This entry lists 2 T cell receptor beta chains sequenced from one sample in a study of T cells in women clearing cervical HPV infection. Libraries were prepared by immunoSEQ multiplex PCR; TCRdb keeps only in-frame clonotypes and omits some of them. Its listing shows about 32,000 clones. The sample comprised blood buffy coat. The receptors stem from a woman aged 18 to 75 with a cervical HPV16 infection that either progressed to CIN3+ or cleared (not recorded which).

Worth noting for this clone: The sequence runs out 3 residues before the end of the CDR3; the remainder is reconstructed from the germline J gene. The V and J genes are TRBV9 and TRBJ2-1, with 9 positions matching TRBD1. Trimming at V came to 1 base and at J to 7 bases, leaving 9 bases not matched to a gene. The CDR3 extends over 16 amino acids. CDR1 and CDR2 (germline): SGDLS, YYNGEE. The CDR3 protein is CASSVWWDRDENEQFF. The sequenced part of the CDR3 DNA is TGTGCCAGCAGCGTATGGTGGGACAGGGATGAGAATGAG. Variable domain in full (rest from reference TRBV9 and TRBJ2-1): DSGVTQTPKHLITATGQRVTLRCSPRSGDLSVYWYQQSLDQGLQFLIQYYNGEERAKGNILERFSAQQFPDLHSELNLSSLELGDSALYFCASSVWWDRDENEQFFGPGTRLTVL.

CDR3: CASGRGQANQPQHF. The CDR3 DNA, read in part, is TGTGCTAGTGGCCGGGGACAGGCCAATCAGCCC. The chain employs TRBV12-5 and TRBJ1-5, with 8 bases that match TRBD1. The CDR3 is cut off 3 residues early in the read; its end comes from the germline J gene. CDR3 length: 14 amino acids. The germline gives CDR1 LGHNT, CDR2 FRNRAP. Unmatched junction bases numbered 4, after V lost 6 bases and J lost 3 bases.